The 31 T cell receptor beta chains below come from one sample, sequenced in a study of blood T cell repertoires in COVID-19 (dated by TCRdb to about 2020). Receptor amplification or capture employed the immunoSEQ multiplex PCR assay. Sourced from immuneACCESS, this table was stored by TCRdb with only in-frame sequences that have V and J called. A share of the clones is absent; for the studies checked, an unresolved V gene accounts for under half, and the remainder has no known explanation. The sample yields around 37,000 clones; about nine tenths were counted once. The ten top clones hold less than 6% of the sample. Sequenced: peripheral blood. These receptors originate from a woman at least 80 years old with acute or convalescent COVID-19.

The chain links TRBV7-9 to TRBJ2-5; D is perhaps TRBD2 (5 bases). The CDR3 spans 13 residues. The germline gives CDR1 SEHNR, CDR2 FQNEAQ (reference sequence). V was shortened by 10 bases and J by 5 bases, with 17 bases between the two germline ends. In nucleotides, the CDR3 is TGTGCCACGGGATTTGGGAGTTTTGAGACCCAGTACTTC. Translation gives CATGFGSFETQYF.

J is TRBJ1-6 and V is TRBV18; D remains unclear. CDR1 KGHSH and CDR2 LQKENI come from the germline V gene. Trimming took off 0 bases at V and 3 bases at J, with 9 bases between the two ends. The CDR3 has 16 residues. DNA for the CDR3: TGTGCCAGCTCACCACCGGATGGAGGCTATAATTCACCCCTCCACTTT. Translating gives CASSPPDGGYNSPLHF.

The V gene is TRBV4-3, the J gene TRBJ2-5, with D tentatively TRBD2 (7 bases). CDR1 and CDR2 from the germline V gene are LGHNA and YSLEER. CDR3 length equals 17 residues. V shed 0 bases and J shed 4 bases, with 18 bases lying between them. The CDR3 spells CASSQEGGRGASETQYF. The DNA for the CDR3 is TGCGCCAGCAGCCAAGAGGGGGGACGGGGGGCCTCAGAGACCCAGTACTTC.

In this sample, this clone turned up a few times. DNA of the CDR3: TGCGCCAGCAGCATAGATCCGGACAGGGGAAACACTGAAGCTTTCTTT. This gives the protein CASSIDPDRGNTEAFF. The chain employs TRBV5-1 and TRBJ1-1, with 9 bases identical to TRBD1. The CDR3 has 16 residues. Looked up from germline, CDR1 is SGHRS and CDR2 is YFSETQ. The trim removed 4 bases at V and 2 bases at J, leaving 9 bases unmatched.

This chain links TRBV27 with TRBJ1-1; D remains ambiguous. V lost 1 base and J lost 0, with 12 bases in between. This CDR3 is built from 16 residues. Germline V lookup: CDR1 MNHEY, CDR2 SMNVEV (reference sequence). The CDR3 is CASSLYGVRMNTEAFF. CDR3 sequence (DNA): TGTGCCAGCAGTTTATACGGAGTCCGCATGAACACTGAAGCTTTCTTT.

V is TRBV6-5 and J is TRBJ1-2; 7 nucleotides agree with TRBD1. CDR1 is MNHEY and CDR2 is SVGAGI in the germline V gene. This CDR3 spans 15 amino acids. The V segment lost 0 bases and the J segment 5 bases; nucleotides outside the gene matches: 6. CDR3 DNA sequence: TGTGCCAGCAGTTACTCGAGGGGACAGTCGTATGGCTACACCTTC. It yields the protein CASSYSRGQSYGYTF.

The chain recombines TRBV6-5 with TRBJ1-2; TRBD1 agrees at 8 bases. V gave up 6 bases and J gave up 7 bases; unmatched junction bases: 13. The CDR3 loop spans 15 amino acids. CDR1 and CDR2 from the germline V gene are MNHEY and SVGAGI. The CDR3 is CASRIPGGSPGGYTF. CDR3 bases: TGTGCCAGCAGGATACCAGGGGGCTCACCCGGTGGCTACACCTTC.

The chain joins TRBV4-3 to TRBJ2-2, with D maybe TRBD2 (5 bases). Germline loops: CDR1 LGHNA, CDR2 YSLEER. The CDR3 covers 18 residues. The V and J ends lost 0 bases and 4 bases respectively, with 18 bases between them. CDR3 DNA sequence: TGCGCCAGCAGCCAAGAGGTAGGACTCAAGAGAGCCACCGGGGAGCTGTTTTTT. This gives the protein CASSQEVGLKRATGELFF.

In DNA form, the CDR3 reads TGTGCCAGCAGTAACGGGGAGGCCTACGAGCAGTACTTC. It codes for CASSNGEAYEQYF. This chain links TRBV6-5 with TRBJ2-7, with TRBD2 as a possible D gene (6 bases). This CDR3 has 13 amino acids. The germline CDR1 and CDR2 sequences are MNHEY and SVGAGI. Trimming pared 5 bases from V and 2 bases from J, leaving 10 bases between.

In DNA form, the CDR3 reads TGCAGCGTTGAATGGGGGAGGAGGACTGAAGCTTTCTTT. Encoded protein: CSVEWGRRTEAFF. The rearrangement uses TRBV29-1 and TRBJ1-1; D might be TRBD1 (5 bases). Between the trimmed V and J ends, which lost 2 bases and 5 bases, there was a span of 12 bases. CDR3 length: 13 amino acids. CDR1 and CDR2 from the germline V gene are SQVTM and ANQGSEA.

The chain uses TRBV5-1 and TRBJ2-4; possibly TRBD2 for D (6 bases). The CDR3 has 15 amino acids. V gave up 0 bases and J gave up 1 base, with 8 bases separating them. The germline CDR1 and CDR2 sequences are SGHRS and YFSETQ. CDR3 sequence: CASSLVAGAKNIQYF. The CDR3 DNA reads TGCGCCAGCAGCTTGGTGGCGGGGGCCAAAAACATTCAGTACTTC. Full variable domain (rest looked up from reference TRBV5-1 and TRBJ2-4): KAGVTQTPRYLIKTRGQQVTLSCSPISGHRSVSWYQQTPGQGLQFLFEYFSETQRNKGNFPGRFSGRQFSNSRSEMNVSTLELGDSALYLCASSLVAGAKNIQYFGAGTRLSVL.

This clone came up once. This chain joins TRBV6-6 and TRBJ2-2; the D is unclear. Germline values: CDR1 MNHNY, CDR2 SVGAGI (reference sequence). Trimming shortened V by 2 bases and J by 0 bases, and 10 bases separated the two germline ends. CDR3 length: 16 amino acids. CDR3 DNA: TGTGCCAGCAGTTACGGCAGATCCACGAACACCGGGGAGCTGTTTTTT. This codes for CASSYGRSTNTGELFF.

The chain recombines TRBV5-4 with TRBJ1-2, with D maybe TRBD1 (6 bases). Trimming cost V 2 bases and J 4 bases, with 9 bases left between them. The CDR3 has 13 amino acids. Germline V lookup: CDR1 SGHNT, CDR2 YYREEE (reference sequence). The CDR3 sequence is CASSFPRGYGYTF. The DNA for the CDR3 is TGTGCCAGCAGCTTTCCCAGGGGCTATGGCTACACCTTC.

The V gene is TRBV29-1, the J gene TRBJ2-1; TRBD2 aligns across 7 bases. This CDR3 contains 12 residues. Germline CDR1 is SQVTM and CDR2 is ANQGSEA. J gave up 10 bases and V 6 bases, and 9 bases lay outside the gene matches. CDR3 in amino acids: CSVEPGGREQFF. The CDR3 region has the DNA TGCAGCGTCGAACCGGGGGGACGAGAGCAGTTCTTC.

The rearrangement joins TRBV10-1 to TRBJ2-2, with 11 bases that match TRBD2. Germline trimming cut 2 bases from V and 4 bases from J; bases unmatched to any gene: 6. Germline CDR1 WNHNN, CDR2 SYGVQD (reference sequence). This CDR3 has 17 residues. DNA of the CDR3: TGCGCCAGCAGTGAGACTAGCGGGGGTGCCCCCACCGGGGAGCTGTTTTTT. Residues: CASSETSGGAPTGELFF.

V is TRBV30 and J is TRBJ1-4; D unresolved. CDR3 length equals 14 residues. CDR1 is GTSNPN and CDR2 is SVGIG in the germline V gene (reference sequence). The V end was cut by 0 bases, the J end by 8 bases, with 13 bases between. The CDR3: CAWSVGREGEKLFF. The CDR3 nucleotides are TGTGCCTGGAGTGTCGGGCGGGAGGGCGAAAAACTGTTTTTT.

The chain recombines TRBV11-2 with TRBJ2-1; 7 bases fit TRBD1. The CDR3 is 16 amino acids. CDR1 and CDR2 (germline): SGHAT, FQNNGV. V was pared by 4 bases and J by 2 bases, with 8 bases of the junction left unmatched. CDR3 sequence: CASSSLRQGPYNEQFF. Here the CDR3 DNA reads TGTGCCAGCAGCTCGCTTAGACAGGGTCCCTACAATGAGCAGTTCTTC.

The chain joins TRBV10-1 to TRBJ2-7; the match to TRBD1 covers 7 bases. The V gene's germline CDR1 is WNHNN and CDR2 SYGVQD (reference sequence). The V and J ends lost 5 bases and 1 base, in that order; junction bases with no gene match: 17. This CDR3 spans 18 amino acids. In DNA, the CDR3 is TGCGCCAGCAGTAACCGGGACAGAACACTAGTAGATTCCTACGAGCAGTACTTC. Its protein product is CASSNRDRTLVDSYEQYF.

The V gene is TRBV27, the J gene TRBJ2-4; weak D call: TRBD1 (5 bases). V lost 3 bases, J lost 0 bases, and 9 bases lay in between. The CDR3 extends over 15 amino acids. Germline values: CDR1 MNHEY, CDR2 SMNVEV (reference sequence). The CDR3 nucleotides are TGTGCCAGCAGTTTGTCCAGGGTAGCCAAAAACATTCAGTACTTC. Its translation: CASSLSRVAKNIQYF.

This clone came up a few times. The chain recombines TRBV20-1 with TRBJ2-1; possible D gene TRBD2, 6 bases. V gave up 3 bases and J gave up 5 bases, with 17 bases separating them. CDR3 length: 15 amino acids. The germline CDR1 and CDR2 sequences are DFQATT and SNEGSKA (reference sequence). CDR3 DNA sequence: TGCAGTGCTAGTCGGATTAGCGGAGAAAACAATGAGCAGTTCTTC. It encodes CSASRISGENNEQFF.

V is TRBV10-1 and J is TRBJ1-1; 8 bases are shared with TRBD1. The length of the CDR3 is 15 residues. V gave up 6 bases and J gave up 3 bases; unmatched junction bases: 9. Germline-derived CDR1 and CDR2 are WNHNN and SYGVQD (reference sequence). CDR3 bases: TGCGCCAGCAGCGCTGGCTCGACAGGGGACACTGAAGCTTTCTTT. Translating gives CASSAGSTGDTEAFF.

This clone has just one count. CDR3 region: CASSLVQAPYGYTF. Here the CDR3 DNA reads TGTGCCAGCAGCTTAGTTCAGGCTCCCTATGGCTACACCTTC. V is TRBV7-9 and J is TRBJ1-2; D is unclear. V was shortened by 1 base and J by 4 bases, with 10 bases between the two germline ends. The CDR3 sequence is 14 residues long. CDR1 is SEHNR and CDR2 is FQNEAQ in the germline V gene (reference sequence).

This clone turned up a few times. The CDR3 here is CASSRTRQGNYGYTF. Written as DNA, the CDR3 is TGTGCCAGCAGCCGGACCAGACAGGGAAACTATGGCTACACCTTC. This rearrangement joins TRBV7-2 to TRBJ1-2; TRBD1 agrees at 7 bases. Trimming at V came to 5 bases and at J to 2 bases, leaving 8 bases not matched to a gene. CDR3 length: 15 residues. Germline lookup yields CDR1 SGHTA and CDR2 FQGNSA.

This sequence joins TRBV2 and TRBJ1-2; 8 nucleotides align to TRBD1. With 4 bases clipped from V and 5 bases from J, the junction kept 15 bases outside the gene matches. The CDR3 runs to 17 residues. The germline V gene has CDR1 SNHLY and CDR2 FYNNEI. The CDR3 sequence: CASSADRVVSLGYGYTF. CDR3 coding DNA: TGTGCCAGCAGTGCGGACAGGGTAGTATCATTAGGGTATGGCTACACCTTC.

V usage is TRBV6-5 and J usage is TRBJ1-5, with D perhaps TRBD1 (6 bases). Trimming shortened V by 10 bases and J by 7 bases, and 17 bases separated the two germline ends. This CDR3 comprises 13 residues. CDR1 is MNHEY, CDR2 SVGAGI, per germline. CDR3 protein: CATARGAGQPQHF. DNA of the CDR3: TGTGCCACCGCTCGGGGGGCTGGACAGCCCCAGCATTTT.

J is TRBJ1-6 and V is TRBV5-3, with D possibly matching TRBD1 (5 bases). TRBV5-3 counts as an open reading frame of uncertain function. V gave up 9 bases and J gave up 0 bases, with 13 bases separating them. There are 15 residues in the CDR3. CDR3 nucleotide sequence: TGTGCCAAACCCCCAGGGCCCTCCTATAATTCACCCCTCCACTTT. Its translation: CAKPPGPSYNSPLHF.

The rearrangement uses TRBV5-1 and TRBJ1-1; D might be TRBD1 (6 bases). The CDR3 covers 15 residues. Trimming took 2 bases from V and 4 from J, leaving 15 bases between them. Germline-derived CDR1 and CDR2 are SGHRS and YFSETQ. The CDR3: CASSFSGASSTEAFF. Written as DNA, the CDR3 is TGCGCCAGCAGCTTTTCAGGGGCGTCGAGCACTGAAGCTTTCTTT.

This clone appeared once. The chain uses TRBV11-3 and TRBJ2-1; 9 bases fit TRBD2. Germline CDR1 is SGHNT and CDR2 is YENEEA. Trimming at V came to 2 bases and at J to 4 bases, leaving 0 bases not matched to a gene. The CDR3 is 14 residues long. Here the CDR3 DNA reads TGTGCCAGCAGCTTAACTAGCGGGTACAATGAGCAGTTCTTC. Protein sequence: CASSLTSGYNEQFF.

This chain joins TRBV7-9 and TRBJ1-1; D remains ambiguous. V shed 3 bases and J shed 0 bases, with 14 bases lying between them. Germline V gene sequence: CDR1 SEHNR, CDR2 FQNEAQ (reference sequence). CDR3 length: 16 amino acids. CDR3 loop: CASSLLGPSLNTEAFF. CDR3 bases: TGTGCCAGCAGCTTGCTGGGCCCTTCCTTGAACACTGAAGCTTTCTTT. The whole variable domain, filled in from reference TRBV7-9 and TRBJ1-1, reads DTGVSQNPRHKITKRGQNVTFRCDPISEHNRLYWYRQTLGQGPEFLTYFQNEAQLEKSRLLSDRFSAERPKGSFSTLEIQRTEQGDSAMYLCASSLLGPSLNTEAFFGQGTRLTVV.

The gene calls are TRBV5-1 and TRBJ2-2; D might be TRBD2 (6 bases). V was cut by 7 bases and J by 6 bases, with 19 bases left in between. Germline CDR1 and CDR2: SGHRS and YFSETQ. This CDR3 is 15 amino acids long. CDR3 region: CASARGSTTAGELFF. In DNA, the CDR3 is TGCGCCAGCGCCCGGGGGTCTACGACCGCCGGGGAGCTGTTTTTT.

The rearrangement uses TRBV20-1 and TRBJ2-1; D possibly corresponds to TRBD1 (5 bases). The CDR3 is 15 amino acids. Germline CDR1 is DFQATT and CDR2 is SNEGSKA (reference sequence). Trimming pared 3 bases from V and 0 bases from J, leaving 12 bases between. The CDR3 DNA is TGCAGTGCTAGTAAGGGGCCTAACTCCTACAATGAGCAGTTCTTC. Its protein is CSASKGPNSYNEQFF.